This T cell receptor beta chain was sequenced in a study of kidney transplant recipient with SARS-CoV-2 infection. The germline V and J ends were trimmed by 1 base and 1 base, with 19 bases remaining between them. The germline gives CDR1 SGHVS, CDR2 FQNEAQ. The CDR3 has 18 amino acids. The table lists this clonotype with a few counts. MiXCR was run by TCRdb on the reads, yielding one entry per CDR3 protein. The sample yields about 250,000 distinct CDR3 sequences, about 30% seen once. The gene calls are TRBV7-8 and TRBJ1-1; D possibly corresponds to TRBD1 (5 bases). The clonotype comes from a male patient between 25 and 39 years old who had COVID-19 and was a kidney transplant recipient. Part of the T cell pool may stem from the graft donor. This material consisted of a blood sample, taken at baseline and on roughly day 110 from a kidney transplant recipient. In DNA form, the CDR3 reads TGTGCCAGCAGCTTAGGGCCACCTATGGCAGGGAGGAACACTGAAGCTTTCTTT. Translated, it gives CASSLGPPMAGRNTEAFF.